This entry concerns a single T cell receptor (beta chain). This record belongs to a study of blood T cell repertoires in COVID-19. TCRdb's copy holds only in-frame clones and misses some; the assay was immunoSEQ multiplex PCR. The table records just over 95,000 clones, roughly 87% of them present only once. The sample taken for sequencing was peripheral blood. The TCR comes from an older man with acute or convalescent COVID-19.

CDR3 in DNA: TGTGCCATCGCTACCACAGATACGCAGTATTTT. Residues: CAIATTDTQYF. The chain has TRBV10-3 and TRBJ2-3; D gene ambiguous. The CDR3 length is 11 residues. V lost 8 bases and J 2 bases, leaving 5 bases between the germline ends. Germline-derived CDR1 and CDR2 are ENHRY and SYGVKD.